The sequence of this TCR beta chain was determined in a study of CD8 T cells in Susac syndrome. Random hexamers were used to reverse transcribe the RNA input (roughly 0.5 to 1 ug). One entry per CDR3 protein results from TCRdb running MiXCR on the immunoSEQ multiplex PCR reads. The repertoire includes approximately 180,000 distinct CDR3 sequences, roughly 94% of them detected once, and approximately 0.099% sits in the top ten. From germline, CDR1 is LGHDT and CDR2 YNNKEL (reference sequence). V was cut by 1 base and J by 6 bases, with 10 bases left in between. This CDR3 has 13 amino acids. The chain couples TRBV3-1 to TRBJ2-7, with D unresolved. Sequenced sample: CD4+ T cells from PBMCs. The receptor's source is a human donor with Susac syndrome. CDR3 amino acids: CASSQGAVLEQYF. The DNA for the CDR3 is TGTGCCAGCAGCCAAGGGGCAGTCCTCGAGCAGTACTTC.